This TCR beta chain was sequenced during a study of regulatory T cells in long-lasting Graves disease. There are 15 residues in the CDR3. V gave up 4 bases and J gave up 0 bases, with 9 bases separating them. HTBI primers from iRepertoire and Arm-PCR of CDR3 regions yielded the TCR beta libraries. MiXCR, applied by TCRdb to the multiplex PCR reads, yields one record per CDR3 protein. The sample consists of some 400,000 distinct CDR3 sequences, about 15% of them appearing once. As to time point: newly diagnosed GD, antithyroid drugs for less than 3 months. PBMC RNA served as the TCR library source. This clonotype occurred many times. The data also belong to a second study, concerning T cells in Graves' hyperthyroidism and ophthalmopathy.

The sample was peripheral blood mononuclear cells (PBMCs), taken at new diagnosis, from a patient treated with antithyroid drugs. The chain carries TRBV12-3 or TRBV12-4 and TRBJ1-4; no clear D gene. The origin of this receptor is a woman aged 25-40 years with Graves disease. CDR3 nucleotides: TGTGCCAGCAGTTCCTGGAGGGCAACTAATGAAAAACTGTTTTTT. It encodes CASSSWRATNEKLFF.